These 25 T cell receptor beta chains came from one sample sequenced in a study of T cell responses to AZD1222 COVID-19 vaccine. Profiling relied on immunoSEQ multiplex PCR, and the TCRdb table lists in-frame clones only, not all of them. The sample records about 130,000 clones, about nine tenths being singletons. Source: peripheral blood, taken on day 0 of AZD1222 vaccination. The receptors shown here come from an adult in good health.

The chain joins TRBV7-2 to TRBJ2-1, with D possibly being TRBD2 (6 bases). The CDR3 has 13 amino acids. V gave up 5 bases and J gave up 5 bases, with 10 bases separating them. CDR1 is SGHTA, CDR2 FQGNSA, per germline. The CDR3 is CASSRGTHNEQFF. CDR3 sequence (DNA): TGTGCCAGCAGCCGCGGGACCCACAATGAGCAGTTCTTC.

The CDR3 loop reads CATSGTGVEQYF. CDR3 nucleotide sequence: TGTGCCACGTCCGGGACAGGGGTAGAGCAGTACTTC. This chain uses TRBV19 with TRBJ2-7, with 10 bases matching TRBD1. CDR1 and CDR2 from the germline V gene are LNHDA and SQIVND (reference sequence). The junction had 7 bases not matched to a gene; V was cut back by 10 bases and J by 7 bases. The CDR3 sequence is 12 residues long.

The chain has TRBV3-1 (or the pseudogene TRBV3-2) and TRBJ2-6; 9 bases map to TRBD1. Germline lookup yields CDR1 LGHDT and CDR2 YNNKEL (reference sequence). This CDR3 spans 16 amino acids. The junction had 3 bases not matched to a gene; V was cut back by 6 bases and J by 0 bases. CDR3 in DNA: TGTGCCAGCAGACTGACAGGGGGCTCTGGGGCCAACGTCCTGACTTTC. Protein: CASRLTGGSGANVLTF.

V gene TRBV3-1 (or the pseudogene TRBV3-2) combines with J gene TRBJ1-1; the D is unclear. The CDR3 sequence is 13 residues long. V lost 4 bases, J lost 0 bases, and 6 bases lay in between. The germline V gene has CDR1 LGHDT and CDR2 YNNKEL (reference sequence). The CDR3 coding sequence is TGTGCCAGCAGCCCCGTATTGAACACTGAAGCTTTCTTT. Protein product: CASSPVLNTEAFF.

This chain joins TRBV4-1 and TRBJ2-7; TRBD2 agrees at 7 bases. The V segment lost 1 base and the J segment 5 bases; nucleotides outside the gene matches: 5. The CDR3 length is 14 residues. From germline, CDR1 is MGHRA and CDR2 YSYEKL. This CDR3 reads CASSQVFAGDEQYF. Here the CDR3 DNA reads TGCGCCAGCAGCCAAGTATTTGCGGGGGACGAGCAGTACTTC.

The chain links TRBV5-8 to TRBJ2-3; 9 nucleotides agree with TRBD1. Germline CDR1 reads SGHTS; CDR2 reads YDEGEE. V trimming: 2 bases; J trimming: 1 base; junction bases outside the gene matches: 2. The CDR3 has 15 amino acids. CDR3 DNA: TGTGCCAGCAGCTTAACAGGGGGCGGCACAGATACGCAGTATTTT. Its protein is CASSLTGGGTDTQYF.

This clone was observed once. The CDR3 DNA reads as TGTGCCAGCCTTACAACACAGGGTGGCGAGCAGTACTTC. Its protein product is CASLTTQGGEQYF. J is TRBJ2-7 and V is TRBV6-1; D possibly corresponds to TRBD1 (6 bases). The V gene's germline CDR1 is MNHNS and CDR2 SASEGT. The germline V and J ends were trimmed by 8 bases and 6 bases, with 17 bases remaining between them. The CDR3 is made up of 13 amino acids.

This chain links TRBV4-3 with TRBJ1-4, with 10 positions matching TRBD1. Germline V gene lookup returns CDR1 LGHNA and CDR2 YSLEER. The ends lost 0 bases at V and 7 bases at J; junction bases unmatched: 2. CDR3 length: 15 residues. CDR3 loop: CASSQEGTGVEKLFF. In DNA form, the CDR3 reads TGCGCCAGCAGCCAAGAAGGGACAGGGGTTGAAAAACTGTTTTTT.

The DNA for the CDR3 is TGTGCCAGTGGGACTAAAACGCTGGGGGCGAACACTGAAGCTTTCTTT. Amino acids: CASGTKTLGANTEAFF. This chain joins TRBV7-9 and TRBJ1-1; weak D call: TRBD1 (6 bases). This CDR3 has 16 residues. V lost 9 bases to trimming and J lost 1 base, with 21 bases between them. The germline V gene has CDR1 SEHNR and CDR2 FQNEAQ (reference sequence).

V and J are TRBV25-1 and TRBJ2-2; D is perhaps TRBD1 (6 bases). Germline values: CDR1 MGHDK, CDR2 SYGVNS. The CDR3 covers 16 residues. Between the trimmed V and J ends, which lost 2 bases and 0 bases, there was a span of 10 bases. CDR3 DNA: TGTGCCAGCAGTGAACCTGGGGGCGCGAACACCGGGGAGCTGTTTTTT. Protein: CASSEPGGANTGELFF.

This chain uses TRBV7-8 with TRBJ1-5, with D hard to call. This CDR3 contains 12 residues. Germline-derived CDR1 and CDR2 are SGHVS and FQNEAQ. The V end lost 6 bases, the J end lost 9 bases, and 12 bases lay between the germline ends. CDR3 region: CASSSGLSPQHF. Here the CDR3 DNA reads TGTGCCAGCAGTTCTGGGTTGTCGCCCCAGCATTTT.

The chain is built from TRBV11-3 and TRBJ2-5, with D possibly TRBD2 on 7 matching bases. The CDR3 extends over 15 amino acids. Germline-derived CDR1 and CDR2 are SGHNT and YENEEA. V shed 2 bases and J shed 5 bases, with 15 bases lying between them. The CDR3 sequence: CASSLSGGQGETQYF. The CDR3, as DNA: TGTGCCAGCAGCTTATCGGGGGGCCAAGGGGAGACCCAGTACTTC.

CDR3 sequence (DNA): TGTGCCAGCAGTTTAGGACTAGCGGGGGGGCCTATCGCAGATACGCAGTATTTT. Its translation is CASSLGLAGGPIADTQYF. This chain uses TRBV6-2 or TRBV6-3 with TRBJ2-3, with 15 bases lining up with TRBD2. The CDR3 consists of 18 residues. Germline V CDR1 and CDR2: MNHEY, SVGEGT. V trimming: 4 bases; J trimming: 4 bases; junction bases outside the gene matches: 9.

V gene TRBV11-2 combines with J gene TRBJ2-1; possibly TRBD2 for D (6 bases). The length of the CDR3 is 13 residues. Germline values: CDR1 SGHAT, CDR2 FQNNGV. V was trimmed by 8 bases and J by 1 base, leaving 9 bases between them. In DNA form, the CDR3 reads TGTGCCAGCTCCGGGGGTTCCTACAATGAGCAGTTCTTC. Translated: CASSGGSYNEQFF.

The chain combines TRBV6-5 with TRBJ2-3; TRBD2 matches 8 bases. In germline, CDR1 is MNHEY, CDR2 SVGAGI. This CDR3 has 14 amino acids. The J segment lost 8 bases and the V segment lost 10 bases, leaving 14 bases of the junction unmatched. The CDR3 coding sequence is TGTGCCACCAAAACACTCGCGGCGGGAGGTACGCAGTATTTT. It translates to CATKTLAAGGTQYF.

V gene TRBV7-2 combines with J gene TRBJ1-1, with D hard to call. V lost 1 base to trimming and J lost 3 bases, with 12 bases between them. The CDR3 runs 15 residues. Germline CDR1 reads SGHTA; CDR2 reads FQGNSA. CDR3 DNA sequence: TGTGCCAGCAGCTTAGGACGGAAGATATACACTGAAGCTTTCTTT. It is translated as CASSLGRKIYTEAFF.

This clone came up a few times. The V gene is TRBV28, the J gene TRBJ1-5; no clear D gene. The V and J ends lost 6 bases and 0 bases respectively, with 15 bases between them. The germline V gene encodes CDR1 MDHEN and CDR2 SYDVKM. The CDR3 loop spans 16 amino acids. The chain's CDR3 is CASSQPTENSNQPQHF. The CDR3 nucleotides are TGTGCCAGCAGCCAACCAACAGAAAATAGCAATCAGCCCCAGCATTTT.

V and J are TRBV7-9 and TRBJ1-2; TRBD1 matches 8 bases. The V segment lost 2 bases and the J segment 2 bases; nucleotides outside the gene matches: 4. In germline, CDR1 is SEHNR, CDR2 FQNEAQ (reference sequence). This CDR3 comprises 15 residues. The CDR3 sequence is CASSLSGTGNYGYTF. In DNA form, the CDR3 reads TGTGCCAGCAGCTTAAGTGGGACAGGCAACTATGGCTACACCTTC.

The chain employs TRBV6-5 and TRBJ1-2; TRBD1 might be the D (5 bases). The CDR3 has 14 residues. V was trimmed by 7 bases and J by 5 bases, leaving 17 bases between them. Germline CDR1 MNHEY, CDR2 SVGAGI. CDR3: CASTKRVGQYGYTF. The CDR3 DNA sequence: TGTGCCAGCACTAAGAGGGTGGGGCAATATGGCTACACCTTC.

The chain recombines TRBV29-1 with TRBJ1-2; D not certain. Germline V gene lookup returns CDR1 SQVTM and CDR2 ANQGSEA. Trimming left V 2 bases short and J 0 bases short, with 13 bases between. This CDR3 has 15 amino acids. CDR3 bases: TGCAGCGTTGAATGGTGGCAGACTTCTAACTATGGCTACACCTTC. It encodes CSVEWWQTSNYGYTF.

V usage is TRBV11-2 and J usage is TRBJ1-1; 7 nucleotides match TRBD1. The V and J ends lost 1 base and 1 base, in that order; junction bases with no gene match: 12. CDR3 length: 18 amino acids. Germline V CDR1 and CDR2: SGHAT, FQNNGV. The CDR3 here is CASSLVDMYRGENTEAFF. DNA for the CDR3: TGTGCCAGCAGCTTAGTAGATATGTACAGGGGCGAGAACACTGAAGCTTTCTTT. Together with reference TRBV11-2 and TRBJ1-1, the CDR3 gives the full variable domain: EAGVAQSPRYKIIEKRQSVAFWCNPISGHATLYWYQQILGQGPKLLIQFQNNGVVDDSQLPKDRFSAERLKGVDSTLKIQPAKLEDSAVYLCASSLVDMYRGENTEAFFGQGTRLTVV.

The rearrangement uses TRBV6-5 and TRBJ1-6; D remains unclear. Trimming took 3 bases from V and 9 from J, leaving 15 bases between them. The CDR3 is made up of 15 amino acids. Per the germline V gene, CDR1 is MNHEY and CDR2 is SVGAGI. This chain's CDR3 is CASSYPREGGSPLHF. DNA of the CDR3: TGTGCCAGCAGTTATCCGAGGGAGGGAGGTTCACCCCTCCACTTT.

The genes are TRBV2 and TRBJ1-1; the D gene is possibly TRBD1 (5 bases). CDR3 length equals 13 residues. Germline loops: CDR1 SNHLY, CDR2 FYNNEI. Trimming left V 6 bases short and J 1 base short, with 9 bases between. The CDR3 nucleotides are TGTGCCAGCAGAACGACAGCGAACACTGAAGCTTTCTTT. This gives the protein CASRTTANTEAFF.

The rearrangement links TRBV19 to TRBJ2-5, with 7 bases that match TRBD1. Germline V gene lookup returns CDR1 LNHDA and CDR2 SQIVND (reference sequence). This CDR3 is built from 13 residues. The junction had 2 bases not matched to a gene; V was cut back by 6 bases and J by 1 base. This CDR3 reads CASSHRGQETQYF. As DNA, the CDR3 is TGTGCCAGTAGCCACAGGGGCCAAGAGACCCAGTACTTC.

V and J are TRBV4-3 and TRBJ1-2; D may be TRBD1 (6 bases). V was clipped by 0 bases and J by 8 bases, with 19 bases between them. The CDR3 totals 16 residues. Germline values: CDR1 LGHNA, CDR2 YSLEER. The CDR3 region has the DNA TGCGCCAGCAGCCAAGATATAATAAGGGGGGCCGGAGGCTACACCTTC. This encodes CASSQDIIRGAGGYTF.